This T cell receptor (beta chain) was found in a study of OX40 agonist ivuxolimab in advanced cancers. Using immunoSEQ multiplex PCR, the repertoire was profiled, and TCRdb retains in-frame clones only, with some absent. Here the sample spans about 93,000 clones, 92% being singletons. Cycle 7 day 1, cycle 4 day 1, and baseline were the timepoints at which blood was sampled. Germline trimming cut 5 bases from V and 1 base from J; bases unmatched to any gene: 5. Germline V gene data show CDR1 as SGHTS and CDR2 as YDEGEE. This CDR3 is built from 14 residues. The clonotype comes from an adult with an advanced solid tumor such as melanoma, head and neck, liver or kidney cancer. The chain recombines TRBV5-8 with TRBJ2-7, with 8 bases matching TRBD1. The material sequenced was CD4+ or CD8+ T cells sorted from blood, taken in a trial of the OX40 agonist ivuxolimab. CDR3 sequence (DNA): TGTGCCAGCAGAAACACAGGGGGTTCCTACGAGCAGTACTTC. It codes for CASRNTGGSYEQYF.